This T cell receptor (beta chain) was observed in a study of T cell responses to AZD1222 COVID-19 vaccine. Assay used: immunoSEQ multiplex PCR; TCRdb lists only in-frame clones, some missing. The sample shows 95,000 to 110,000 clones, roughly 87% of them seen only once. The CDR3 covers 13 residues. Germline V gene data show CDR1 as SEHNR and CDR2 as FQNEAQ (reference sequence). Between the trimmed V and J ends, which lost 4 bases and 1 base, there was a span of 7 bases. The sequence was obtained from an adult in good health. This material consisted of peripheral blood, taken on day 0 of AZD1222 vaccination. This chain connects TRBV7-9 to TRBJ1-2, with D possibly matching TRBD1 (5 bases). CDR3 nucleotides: TGTGCCAGCAGCTACGACAGTAACTATGGCTACACCTTC. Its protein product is CASSYDSNYGYTF.